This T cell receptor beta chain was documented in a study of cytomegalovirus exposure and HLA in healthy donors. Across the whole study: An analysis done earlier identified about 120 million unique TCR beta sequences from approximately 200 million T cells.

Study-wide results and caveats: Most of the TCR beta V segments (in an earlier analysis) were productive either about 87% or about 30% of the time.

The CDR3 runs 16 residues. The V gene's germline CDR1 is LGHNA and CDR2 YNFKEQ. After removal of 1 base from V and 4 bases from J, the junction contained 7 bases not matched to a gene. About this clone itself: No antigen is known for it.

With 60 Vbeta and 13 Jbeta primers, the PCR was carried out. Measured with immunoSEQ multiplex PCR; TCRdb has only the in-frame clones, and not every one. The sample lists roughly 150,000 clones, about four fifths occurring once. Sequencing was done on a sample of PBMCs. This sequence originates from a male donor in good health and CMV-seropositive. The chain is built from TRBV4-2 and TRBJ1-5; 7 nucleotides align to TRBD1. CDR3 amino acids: CASSQAWDSRNQPQHF. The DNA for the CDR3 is TGTGCCAGCAGCCAAGCCTGGGACAGTCGAAATCAGCCCCAGCATTTT.